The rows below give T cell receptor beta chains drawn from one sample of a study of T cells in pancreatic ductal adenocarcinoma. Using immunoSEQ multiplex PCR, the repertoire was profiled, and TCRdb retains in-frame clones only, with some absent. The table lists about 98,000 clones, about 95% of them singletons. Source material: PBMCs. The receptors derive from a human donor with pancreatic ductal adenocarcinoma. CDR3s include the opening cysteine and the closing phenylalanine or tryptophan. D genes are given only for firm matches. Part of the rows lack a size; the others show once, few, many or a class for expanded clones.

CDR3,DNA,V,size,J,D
CASSQDPMGLALPTGELFF,TGTGCCAGCAGCCAAGACCCTATGGGACTAGCATTGCCCACCGGGGAGCTGTTTTTT,TRBV4-2,.,TRBJ2-2,TRBD2
CASSPPSTDQPQHF,TGTGCCAGCTCACCACCGAGCACAGATCAGCCCCAGCATTTT,TRBV18,.,TRBJ1-5,.
CASSRGEGTSGTYNEQFF,TGTGCCAGCAGCCGAGGAGAAGGGACTAGCGGGACCTACAATGAGCAGTTCTTC,TRBV11-3,.,TRBJ2-1,TRBD2
CASSEAPGPSYEQYF,TGTGCCAGCAGTGAAGCGCCGGGTCCTTCCTACGAGCAGTACTTC,TRBV2,.,TRBJ2-7,.
CASSLGLAGLSSYEQYF,TGTGCCAGCAGTTTGGGACTAGCGGGCCTAAGCTCCTACGAGCAGTACTTC,TRBV28,.,TRBJ2-7,TRBD2
CASSRGTGFTHEQYF,TGCGCCAGCAGTCGGGGGACAGGGTTTACCCACGAGCAGTACTTC,TRBV23-1,.,TRBJ2-7,TRBD1
CAWTSADTDTQYF,TGTGCCTGGACTAGCGCAGACACAGATACGCAGTATTTT,TRBV30,.,TRBJ2-3,.
CASGLAGSEQFF,TGTGCCAGCGGTCTAGCGGGAAGCGAGCAGTTCTTC,TRBV7-2,.,TRBJ2-1,TRBD2
CASSLAGQCDSYEQYF,TGTGCCAGCAGCCTAGCTGGACAGTGCGACTCCTACGAGCAGTACTTC,TRBV21-1,.,TRBJ2-7,.
CASSLGTGVGGYTF,TGTGCCAGCAGTTTAGGAACAGGGGTGGGCGGCTACACCTTC,TRBV28,.,TRBJ1-2,TRBD1
CASSLGLAEIVETQYF,TGTGCCAGCAGCCTCGGACTAGCGGAGATCGTGGAGACCCAGTACTTC,TRBV11-2,.,TRBJ2-5,TRBD2
CAWNEGTSGREYF,TGTGCCTGGAACGAAGGGACTAGCGGAAGAGAGTATTTT,TRBV30,.,TRBJ2-3,TRBD2
CASSFTGSNQPQHF,TGTGCCAGCAGCTTTACAGGGAGCAATCAGCCCCAGCATTTT,TRBV5-6,.,TRBJ1-5,.
CASSLETAYEQYF,TGTGCCAGCAGCCTCGAGACTGCCTACGAGCAGTACTTC,TRBV7-8,.,TRBJ2-7,.
CASSLAAGESYEQYF,TGTGCCAGCAGCTTAGCGGCAGGGGAGTCCTACGAGCAGTACTTC,TRBV11-2,.,TRBJ2-7,.
CASNKQGSYLFF,TGTGCCAGCAACAAGCAGGGTTCGTACTTGTTCTTC,TRBV11-2,.,TRBJ2-1,.
CASSPGQGRETQYF,TGTGCCAGCTCACCTGGACAGGGCCGAGAGACCCAGTACTTC,TRBV18,.,TRBJ2-5,TRBD1
CASSIKAGGLFTEAFF,TGTGCCAGTAGTATCAAGGCAGGGGGATTATTCACTGAAGCTTTCTTT,TRBV19,.,TRBJ1-1,TRBD1
CASSFSGLAGAHTQYF,TGTGCCAGCTCATTTTCCGGACTAGCGGGAGCACATACGCAGTATTTT,TRBV18,.,TRBJ2-3,TRBD2
CASSSASGRMRETQYF,TGTGCCAGCAGCTCCGCGAGCGGGAGGATGAGGGAGACCCAGTACTTC,TRBV7-8,.,TRBJ2-5,TRBD2
CACNRRTGGHEQYF,TGTGCCTGTAACCGTCGGACAGGGGGCCACGAGCAGTACTTC,TRBV30,.,TRBJ2-7,TRBD1
CASSLVATSQAFF,TGCGCCAGCAGCTTGGTCGCAACTTCTCAAGCTTTCTTT,TRBV5-1,.,TRBJ1-1,.
CASRRQGAGYEQYF,TGTGCCAGCAGGAGACAGGGGGCGGGATACGAGCAGTACTTC,TRBV6-5,.,TRBJ2-7,TRBD1
CASSWDSSNSEAFF,TGTGCCAGCAGTTGGGACTCATCAAACTCTGAAGCTTTCTTT,TRBV27,.,TRBJ1-1,.
CASNLGSGEKVGELFF,TGTGCCAGTAACTTGGGGTCAGGGGAAAAGGTCGGGGAGCTGTTTTTT,TRBV19,once,TRBJ2-2,.
CASSPETGLSYEQYF,TGCGCCAGTTCCCCCGAGACAGGCCTATCCTACGAGCAGTACTTC,TRBV5-1,.,TRBJ2-7,.